A single sample is the source of the 22 T cell receptor beta chains below, sequenced in a study of tumor-infiltrating lymphocytes in primary liver carcinoma. Starting material for RNA and DNA co-extraction consisted of about 17-32 mg of unsorted bulk tissue. cDNA specific to TCR beta was made from 500 ng of total RNA, with a constant-region primer employed for priming. Amplification in three nested multiplex PCR rounds with slightly modified ARM-PCR gave rise to TCR beta libraries. The first two PCR rounds used TRBV1-TRBV30 forward primers with a C-beta reverse primer, around 10 cycles each. TCRdb itself ran the multiplex PCR reads through MiXCR, one entry per CDR3 protein. Of some 190,000 distinct CDR3 sequences listed, around four fifths were seen once; the top ten hold less than 20%. Sequencing was performed on tumor tissue from primary liver carcinoma. The receptors stem from a man aged 35-49 years with primary liver carcinoma and hepatitis B virus infection.

In this sample, this clonotype turned up once. One end of the junction does not line up with germline, which may come from a read error. The V gene is TRBV11-3, the J gene TRBJ2-3; D perhaps matches TRBD1 (6 bases). CDR1 SGHNT and CDR2 YENEEA come from the germline V gene. The length of the CDR3 is 15 residues. The CDR3 loop is CASRFSVRRTDTQYF. CDR3 nucleotide sequence: TGTGCCAGCAGGTTTAGCGTGAGGCGGACAGATACTCAGTATTTT. Complete variable domain (other parts from reference TRBV11-3 and TRBJ2-3): EAGVVQSPRYKIIEKKQPVAFWCNPISGHNTLYWYLQNLGQGPELLIRYENEEAVDDSQLPKDRFSAERLKGVDSTLKIQPAELGDSAVYLCASRFSVRRTDTQYFGPGTRLTVL.

Notes on this clonotype: One end of the junction varies from germline; a read error may be responsible. This chain links TRBV12-3 or TRBV12-4 with TRBJ1-1, with D possibly being TRBD1 (6 bases). The CDR3 runs 14 residues. Written as DNA, the CDR3 is TGTGCCAGCAGTTTGGTGGATAGGGACACTGAAACTCTCTTT. This translates into CASSLVDRDTETLF.

Of note for this clonotype: Likely a read error: the CDR3 ends without its conserved phenylalanine or tryptophan. The chain couples TRBV4-1 to TRBJ2-5, with D possibly being TRBD2 (6 bases). Germline CDR1 reads MGHRA; CDR2 reads YSYEKL. The CDR3 has 14 residues. CDR3 nucleotide sequence: TGTGCCAGCAGCCCCCTGGACTATAAAGAGACCCAGTACTAC. This gives the protein CASSPLDYKETQYY.

Comments on this clonotype: Germline is not matched at one junction end, which may reflect a read error. The chain carries TRBV29-1 and TRBJ2-7; D is tentatively TRBD1 or TRBD2 (5 bases each). The CDR3 runs 16 residues. Per germline, CDR1 SQVTM and CDR2 ANQGSEA. The CDR3 spells CSSMTSGTGTPYKQYF. The DNA for the CDR3 is TGCAGCTCCATGACATCTGGGACCGGTACTCCCTACAAGCAGTACTTC.

For this clonotype: A junction boundary mismatches the germline segment, possibly from a read error. This chain connects TRBV11-1 to TRBJ2-2, with a weak D call TRBD2 (5 bases). This CDR3 is 15 amino acids long. Germline V gives CDR1 SGHAT, CDR2 FQDESV (reference sequence). The CDR3 loop is CASSYIGPFSGELLF. CDR3 DNA: TGTGCTAGCAGCTATATAGGACCTTTCTCCGGGGAGCTGTTATTT. Complete variable domain (other parts from reference TRBV11-1 and TRBJ2-2): EAEVAQSPRYKITEKSQAVAFWCDPISGHATLYWYRQILGQGPELLVQFQDESVVDDSQLPKDRFSAERLKGVDSTLKIQPAELGDSAMYLCASSYIGPFSGELLFGEGSRLTVL.

A remark on this clonotype: This CDR3 is missing its conserved last phenylalanine or tryptophan, likely due to a read error. This chain uses TRBV6-1 with TRBJ2-2; tentatively, D is TRBD1 (5 bases). This CDR3 spans 13 amino acids. V was trimmed by 7 bases and J by 5 bases, leaving 11 bases between them. In germline, CDR1 is MNHNS, CDR2 SASEGT. DNA of the CDR3: TGTGCCAGCAATCAGGGCGGTACCGGGGAGCTGTTTTTG. Its protein product is CASNQGGTGELFL.

Points on this clonotype: Germline and junction disagree at one end, which may indicate a read error. CDR3 sequence reads: CAMSGASGGASSNSLLHF. CDR3 nucleotides: TGTGCCATGAGTGGGGCGAGCGGGGGCGCGTCTAGTAATTCACTCCTCCACTTT. The chain joins TRBV10-3 to TRBJ1-6; maybe TRBD1 (6 bases). Looked up from germline, CDR1 is ENHRY and CDR2 is SYGVKD. The CDR3 loop spans 18 amino acids.

Remarks on this clonotype: The junction and the germline gene differ at one end; a read error may be behind it. This chain links TRBV12-3 or TRBV12-4 with TRBJ2-2, with TRBD2 matching over 8 bases. CDR3 size: 15 residues. CDR3 residues: CASRAGTSQVVELLF. DNA for the CDR3: TGTGCCAGCAGAGCCGGGACTAGTCAAGTCGTGGAGCTGTTATTT.

The chain joins TRBV11-2 to TRBJ2-5, with TRBD1 as a possible D gene (6 bases). This CDR3 region has 15 residues. Per the germline V gene, CDR1 is SGHAT and CDR2 is FQNNGV. CDR3 loop: CVSSPRSAPGVTQYF. CDR3 in DNA: TGTGTCAGTAGCCCCCGCTCAGCCCCAGGGGTGACCCAGTACTTC.

V gene TRBV6-2 or TRBV6-3 combines with J gene TRBJ1-1, with D maybe TRBD1 (6 bases). CDR3 length: 14 residues. Germline loops: CDR1 MNHEY, CDR2 SVGEGT. The ends were cut back, 11 bases at V and 4 bases at J, with 20 bases in the middle. CDR3 in amino acids: CAFSYSTGLTEAFF. The CDR3 nucleotides read TGTGCCTTCAGTTATTCCACAGGGCTCACTGAAGCTTTCTTT.

A note on this clonotype: A much more abundant neighbour one base away suggests this may be a read error. V is TRBV7-8 and J is TRBJ2-7; 8 nucleotides match TRBD1. CDR3 length: 15 residues. Per the germline V gene, CDR1 is SGHVS and CDR2 is FQNEAQ. Trimming cost V 5 bases and J 5 bases; bases outside gene matches: 11. The CDR3 is CASSQNLGQDNEQYF. The CDR3 region has the DNA TGTGCCAGCAGCCAAAACCTGGGACAGGACAACGAGCAGTACTTC. The full variable domain, with the rest looked up from reference TRBV7-8 and TRBJ2-7, is GAGVSQSPRYKVAKRGQDVALRCDPISGHVSLFWYQQALGQGPEFLTYFQNEAQLDKSGLPSDRFFAERPEGSVSTLKIQRTQQEDSAVYLCASSQNLGQDNEQYFGPGTRLTVT.

About this clonotype itself: A junction boundary mismatches the germline segment, possibly from a read error. The chain uses TRBV4-1 and TRBJ2-1; possible D gene TRBD1, 6 bases. The CDR3 covers 18 residues. Germline values: CDR1 MGHRA, CDR2 YSYEKL. CDR3 in DNA: TGCGCCAGTAGCTCCAGAACTCTCAGGGGTGGGCTCTACTATGAGCAGTTCTTC. Its protein is CASSSRTLRGGLYYEQFF.

For this clonotype: An end of the junction does not agree with germline; a read error may underlie this. The genes are TRBV11-3 and TRBJ2-1; tentatively, D is TRBD2 (6 bases). Looked up from germline, CDR1 is SGHNT and CDR2 is YENEEA. CDR3 length: 19 residues. The CDR3 DNA follows: TGTGTCAGCAACTTAGGGCGGCAGGATACTCGGGGGTCCTACAATAAGCAGTTCTTC. Translated, it gives CVSNLGRQDTRGSYNKQFF.

For this clonotype: Mismatch with germline at one junction end may stem from a read error. The chain links TRBV6-6 to TRBJ1-1; perhaps TRBD1 as D (6 bases). The CDR3 is made up of 13 amino acids. From germline, CDR1 is MNHNY and CDR2 SVGAGI (reference sequence). The CDR3 sequence is CASSTGRNTGAFF. The CDR3 DNA reads TGTGCCAGCAGCACAGGGAGGAATACTGGAGCTTTCTTT.

Concerning this clonotype: This clone may be a read error of a much larger clone one base away. V is TRBV28 and J is TRBJ2-7, with 8 bases identical to TRBD2. The length of the CDR3 is 14 residues. CDR1 and CDR2 (germline): MDHEN, SYDVKM. CDR3 nucleotide sequence: TGTCCCAGCCAGCCCTGGGGCGGGAGGTACGAGCAGTACTTC. Translation gives CPSQPWGGRYEQYF.

The chain couples TRBV4-3 to TRBJ2-7, with 9 bases that match TRBD1. The CDR3 sequence is 17 residues long. V lost 0 bases, J lost 4 bases, and 10 bases stayed unmatched. Per germline, CDR1 LGHNA and CDR2 YSLEER. This chain's CDR3 is CASSQETPGTGQYEQYF. The CDR3 nucleotides read TGCGCCAGCAGCCAAGAAACACCCGGGACAGGGCAGTACGAGCAGTACTTC.

Worth noting for this clonotype: Germline and junction disagree at one end, which may indicate a read error. The chain has TRBV29-1 and TRBJ2-5; possibly TRBD1 or TRBD2 for D (6 bases each). Germline V gene data show CDR1 as SQVTM and CDR2 as ANQGSEA. The CDR3 spans 15 residues. CDR3 in amino acids: CSIEADSGREETQYF. CDR3 nucleotides: TGCAGCATTGAAGCGGACAGCGGGCGAGAAGAGACCCAATACTTC. Based on the CDR3 plus reference TRBV29-1 and TRBJ2-5, the full variable domain is SAVISQKPSRDICQRGTSLTIQCQVDSQVTMMFWYRQQPGQSLTLIATANQGSEATYESGFVIDKFPISRPNLTFSTLTVSNMSPEDSSIYLCSIEADSGREETQYFGPGTRLLVL.

Regarding this clonotype: A read error may produce the germline difference seen at one junction end. The chain employs TRBV6-2 or TRBV6-3 and TRBJ2-5, with a tentative D call TRBD1 (6 bases). Germline values: CDR1 MNHEY, CDR2 SVGEGT. This CDR3 is built from 14 residues. CDR3 residues: CASSSWTVMETQYF. The CDR3, as DNA: TGTGCCAGCAGTTCATGGACAGTTATGGAGACCCAGTATTTC.

On this clonotype itself: One base away lies a much larger clone, so this may be a sequencing read error. The chain joins TRBV7-9 to TRBJ2-1, with 9 bases identical to TRBD2. The germline CDR1 and CDR2 sequences are SEHNR and FQNEAQ (reference sequence). This CDR3 comprises 14 residues. The CDR3 DNA sequence: TGTGACAGCAGCTTAGCGGGAGCGGGGGTTGAGCAGTTCTTC. Translation gives CDSSLAGAGVEQFF.

The gene calls are TRBV5-1 and TRBJ2-3; possibly TRBD2 for D (7 bases). There are 15 residues in the CDR3. The germline gives CDR1 SGHRS, CDR2 YFSETQ. The V end was cut by 5 bases, the J end by 3 bases, with 16 bases between. CDR3 coding DNA: TGCGCCAGCAGGACTAGGGGGAGGGCTACAGATACGCAGTATTTT. This translates into CASRTRGRATDTQYF.

With respect to this clonotype: The junction and the germline gene differ at one end; a read error may be behind it. The genes are TRBV6-4 and TRBJ2-1, with D tentatively TRBD1 or TRBD2 (7 bases each). The CDR3 has 14 residues. CDR1 and CDR2 from the germline V gene are MRHNA and SNTAGT. The CDR3: CTSSDQPGGGPHIF. CDR3 sequence (DNA): TGTACCAGCAGTGACCAGCCAGGGGGAGGGCCCCACATATTC.

Regarding this clonotype: An end of the junction differs from the germline gene, which may be a read error. The chain links TRBV5-1 to TRBJ1-2, with 7 bases matching TRBD1. The length of the CDR3 is 19 residues. In germline, CDR1 is SGHRS, CDR2 YFSETQ. This CDR3 reads CASNSPSTGTGEGNYGYTF. DNA of the CDR3: TGCGCTAGCAACAGCCCCTCGACAGGGACGGGGGAAGGGAACTATGGCTACACCTTC.